Given below is one T cell receptor (beta chain) in context. Library preparation tagged each individual cDNA molecule with a unique molecular identifier. Using its own MiXCR run on the RACE reads, TCRdb lists one record per CDR3 protein. The sample records around 300,000 distinct CDR3 sequences, approximately 5% being singletons. Time point defined: pre-sensitization, week 0. Described treatment: therapeutic diphenylcyclopropenone sensitization with weekly scalp DPC. The sample comes from a study of human T cells and chemical hapten exposure. For the study at large: Small pooled library volume differences mainly caused per-sample TCR yield variation.

CDR3 length: 16 amino acids. In germline, CDR1 is MGHRA, CDR2 YSYEKL. The V end was cut by 0 bases, the J end by 6 bases, with 17 bases between. Here the sequenced sample was whole blood, taken in connection with sensitization to the hapten diphenylcyclopropenone (DPC). The receptor comes from a woman aged 18 to 35 with alopecia areata. Some clones in this sample may be carry-over from other donors' samples. The rearrangement links TRBV4-1 to TRBJ1-1; D not certain. CDR3 sequence reads: CASSQDLYRELAEAFF. CDR3 bases: TGCGCCAGCAGCCAAGATCTATATAGGGAGTTAGCTGAAGCTTTCTTT.